The T cell receptor beta chain under discussion was sequenced for a study of blood T cell repertoires in COVID-19. Per the original methods: Reference gene primer amplification yielded estimated nucleated cell counts. Assay used: immunoSEQ multiplex PCR; TCRdb lists only in-frame clones, some missing. That table supplies the V and J calls and clone size; D and trimming were determined from the DNA. The table shows a few hundred thousand clones, with around 84% occurring only once. V was trimmed by 1 base and J by 3 bases, leaving 15 bases between them. Germline lookup yields CDR1 MGHRA and CDR2 YSYEKL. This CDR3 comprises 16 residues.

The sequenced sample consisted of PBMCs or T cells enriched from blood (not recorded which). The source of this sequence is a man aged 25-40 years with acute COVID-19. The rearrangement links TRBV4-1 to TRBJ2-5; D may be TRBD1 (6 bases). The CDR3 sequence is CASSQGGRGDKETQYF. DNA for the CDR3: TGCGCCAGCAGCCAAGGCGGCAGGGGCGATAAAGAGACCCAGTACTTC.